This T cell receptor beta chain was identified in a study of blood T cells in healthy people across ages. Whole-study context: T cells yielded about one barcoded beta molecule per two cells through template switching.

The CDR3 loop spans 15 amino acids. The V end lost 2 bases, the J end lost 0 bases, and 8 bases lay between the germline ends. Germline V gives CDR1 MNHNS, CDR2 SASEGT. Each donor was a healthy Caucasian individual from Russia, aged roughly 6 to 95. Broader study findings: Higher diversity and more naive CD4+ cells were features of long-lived donors, compared to aged donors. The authors considered diversity estimates from one million T cells to be underestimates.

A second roughly 7 to 11 cycle PCR used barcoded and J-beta primers. A single record per CDR3 protein comes from TCRdb applying MiXCR to the 5' RACE reads. The data hold fewer than 1 million distinct CDR3 sequences, with under 45% observed a single time. The table lists this clonotype with many counts. What it binds is unknown. The genes are TRBV6-1 and TRBJ1-5, with D hard to call. This clonotype was sampled from a man aged 55 to 70 in good health. Material for sequencing was blood. The CDR3 loop reads CASSEPGISNQPQHF. The DNA of the CDR3 is TGTGCCAGCAGTGAACCCGGTATTAGCAATCAGCCCCAGCATTTT.